This entry lists 18 T cell receptor beta chains sequenced from one sample in a study of blood T cells in healthy people across ages. PCR was performed a second time for roughly 6 to 12 cycles using a sample-barcoded 5' primer and a J-beta primer mix. In TCRdb, the 5' RACE reads were re-called with MiXCR into one record per CDR3 protein. The sample carries roughly 1,700,000 distinct CDR3 sequences, 25% to 30% recorded once. The specimen was blood. Every receptor here comes from a woman aged 25 to 39 in good health.

This clonotype was found many times. V usage is TRBV6-5 and J usage is TRBJ1-2; unclear D gene. V shed 4 bases and J shed 7 bases, with 10 bases lying between them. CDR3 length: 12 amino acids. Germline V lookup: CDR1 MNHEY, CDR2 SVGAGI. In nucleotides, the CDR3 is TGTGCCAGCAGTTCCAGTGCGCGTGGCTACACCTTC. Amino acids: CASSSSARGYTF.

The CDR3, as DNA: TGTGCCATCAAGGGACCGGCAGATACGCAGTATTTT. This encodes CAIKGPADTQYF. The rearrangement links TRBV10-3 to TRBJ2-3, with D tentatively TRBD1 or TRBD2 (5 bases each). This CDR3 is built from 12 residues. Germline loops: CDR1 ENHRY, CDR2 SYGVKD. V lost 7 bases, J lost 4 bases, and 9 bases lay in between.

Concerning this clonotype: The junction departs from the called germline gene at one end, perhaps through a read error. The J gene is TRBJ2-3, the V gene TRBV10-1; D is unclear. There are 12 residues in the CDR3. In germline, CDR1 is WNHNN, CDR2 SYGVQD (reference sequence). The CDR3 region is CASSDSTDTRYF. CDR3 sequence (DNA): TGCGCCAGCAGTGACAGCACAGATACGCGGTATTTT.

This clonotype was counted only a few times. The J gene is TRBJ1-2, the V gene TRBV25-1; D not resolved. The CDR3 extends over 14 amino acids. Germline lookup yields CDR1 MGHDK and CDR2 SYGVNS. Trimming took 2 bases from V and 4 from J, leaving 11 bases between them. The CDR3 coding sequence is TGTGCCAGCAGTGAAATTGGCCGGACCTATGGCTACACCTTC. Encoded protein: CASSEIGRTYGYTF.

This chain connects TRBV5-4 to TRBJ2-3, with TRBD1 matching 10 bases. This CDR3 comprises 16 residues. V trimming: 4 bases; J trimming: 4 bases; junction bases outside the gene matches: 9. Germline CDR1 reads SGHNT; CDR2 reads YYREEE (reference sequence). The CDR3 loop is CASSVTGTGEADTQYF. In nucleotides, the CDR3 is TGTGCCAGCAGCGTTACCGGGACAGGGGAGGCAGATACGCAGTATTTT.

This rearrangement joins TRBV12-5 to TRBJ2-7, with 7 bases that match TRBD1. The length of the CDR3 is 14 residues. Germline V gene sequence: CDR1 LGHNT, CDR2 FRNRAP. The V and J ends lost 7 bases and 3 bases, in that order; junction bases with no gene match: 9. CDR3 in amino acids: CASVPGTVIYEQYF. CDR3 nucleotide sequence: TGTGCTAGTGTCCCTGGGACAGTGATCTACGAGCAGTACTTC.

V is TRBV19 and J is TRBJ2-3; no clear D. Germline CDR1 is LNHDA and CDR2 is SQIVND (reference sequence). This CDR3 contains 15 residues. V was pared by 0 bases and J by 0 bases, with 7 bases between. CDR3 DNA sequence: TGTGCCAGTAGTATAGATACGAGAAGCACAGATACGCAGTATTTT. This encodes CASSIDTRSTDTQYF.

This clonotype was seen a few times. The CDR3 sequence is CSAPSDRGTYEQYF. The CDR3 DNA is TGCAGTGCCCCGTCCGACAGGGGAACCTACGAGCAGTACTTC. The gene calls are TRBV20-1 and TRBJ2-7; 8 bases agree with TRBD1. V shed 6 bases and J 2 bases; nucleotides not matched to a gene: 9. Germline V gives CDR1 DFQATT, CDR2 SNEGSKA (reference sequence). CDR3 length: 14 amino acids.

This chain links TRBV5-1 with TRBJ1-6; D may be TRBD1 (5 bases). The CDR3 runs 16 residues. V was cut by 3 bases and J by 6 bases, with 16 bases left in between. Germline V gene data show CDR1 as SGHRS and CDR2 as YFSETQ. CDR3 region: CASSSAWGETNSPLHF. Here the CDR3 DNA reads TGCGCCAGCAGCTCGGCCTGGGGGGAGACTAATTCACCCCTCCACTTT.

The CDR3: CASRDRDRGTDTQYF. For the CDR3, the DNA is TGTGCCAGTAGGGACCGGGACAGGGGCACAGATACGCAGTATTTT. J is TRBJ2-3 and V is TRBV19, with 9 bases aligning to TRBD1. Germline CDR1 reads LNHDA; CDR2 reads SQIVND (reference sequence). The length of the CDR3 is 15 residues. J was trimmed by 1 base and V by 6 bases; bases with no gene match: 5.

This chain joins TRBV7-9 and TRBJ1-1; TRBD1 matches 7 bases. The CDR3 loop spans 15 amino acids. The germline gives CDR1 SEHNR, CDR2 FQNEAQ (reference sequence). V shed 7 bases and J 4 bases; nucleotides not matched to a gene: 12. The CDR3 DNA follows: TGTGCCAGCAACGAGGGACAGTGGTTTGGCACTGAAGCTTTCTTT. This encodes CASNEGQWFGTEAFF.

This clonotype was counted only a few times. The chain employs TRBV5-5 and TRBJ2-7, with 9 bases aligning to TRBD1. From germline, CDR1 is SGHKS and CDR2 YYEKEE (reference sequence). The CDR3 has 15 residues. Trimming at V came to 4 bases and at J to 2 bases, leaving 7 bases not matched to a gene. The CDR3 reads CASSPRQGGPYEQYF. CDR3 nucleotides: TGTGCCAGCAGCCCCCGACAGGGGGGCCCCTACGAGCAGTACTTC. The whole variable domain, filled in from reference TRBV5-5 and TRBJ2-7, reads DAGVTQSPTHLIKTRGQQVTLRCSPISGHKSVSWYQQVLGQGPQFIFQYYEKEERGRGNFPDRFSARQFPNYSSELNVNALLLGDSALYLCASSPRQGGPYEQYFGPGTRLTVT.

The chain is built from TRBV10-3 and TRBJ1-5; unclear D gene. The V end lost 5 bases, the J end lost 7 bases, and 9 bases lay between the germline ends. The germline CDR1 and CDR2 sequences are ENHRY and SYGVKD. CDR3 length: 12 residues. CDR3 in DNA: TGTGCCATCAGTCAAGACACACAGCCCCAGCATTTT. Translating gives CAISQDTQPQHF.

V gene TRBV7-2 combines with J gene TRBJ2-5; TRBD2 might be the D (5 bases). Trimming shortened V by 1 base and J by 11 bases, and 23 bases separated the two germline ends. Per the germline V gene, CDR1 is SGHTA and CDR2 is FQGNSA. CDR3 length equals 16 residues. The CDR3 sequence: CASSLGVRVAFGEQYF. Written as DNA, the CDR3 is TGTGCCAGCAGCTTAGGAGTGAGGGTCGCATTCGGTGAGCAGTACTTC.

This clonotype occurred a few times. The V gene is TRBV6-5, the J gene TRBJ2-4, with 8 bases matching TRBD2. V lost 6 bases and J lost 4; bases outside the gene matches: 8. Looked up from germline, CDR1 is MNHEY and CDR2 is SVGAGI. The CDR3 spans 15 residues. CDR3 in DNA: TGTGCCAGCAGCCGAGCGGGAGAATCTAAAAACATTCAGTACTTC. This gives the protein CASSRAGESKNIQYF.

Ten or more counts support this clonotype. One junction end disagrees with the germline gene, perhaps due to a read error. The chain employs TRBV5-1 and TRBJ1-1, with D unresolved. Germline CDR1 reads SGHRS; CDR2 reads YFSETQ. This CDR3 is built from 13 residues. The CDR3 DNA is TGTGCCAGCAGCTTAGCGGCGAACACTGAAGCTTTCTTT. Its translation is CASSLAANTEAFF.

This clonotype was found a few times. The chain combines TRBV20-1 with TRBJ1-4; 9 bases map to TRBD1. V dropped 0 bases and J dropped 15; count of bases not matched to a gene: 11. CDR1 and CDR2 (germline): DFQATT, SNEGSKA (reference sequence). CDR3 length: 14 residues. The CDR3 spells CSARDSGQGRIVFF. The DNA for the CDR3 is TGCAGTGCTAGAGATTCCGGACAGGGGAGGATTGTGTTTTTT.

The CDR3 spells CASSEDTTDTQYF. As DNA, the CDR3 is TGTGCCAGCAGTGAGGACACTACAGATACGCAGTATTTT. J is TRBJ2-3 and V is TRBV28; D may be TRBD1 (5 bases). Germline loops: CDR1 MDHEN, CDR2 SYDVKM. CDR3 size: 13 residues. Trimming removed 5 bases at V and 3 bases at J, with 9 bases between.